This T cell receptor (beta chain) derives from a study of T cell responses to AZD1222 COVID-19 vaccine. Study outcomes and limitations: The study reported that nearly half of spike-specific TCRs target unmutated variant regions. Vaccination with two AZD1222 doses was followed by a rise in Spike-specific TCR breadth and depth. Researchers report vaccine-associated CD4 TCRs spanning spike, with dominance at 160-218 and 743-854.

The germline V gene encodes CDR1 SGHRS and CDR2 YFSETQ. The CDR3 is 15 residues long. Trimming took 2 bases from V and 0 from J, leaving 10 bases between them. Notes on this clone: As yet, its antigen is unknown.

Timing groups of about 4 and about 12 weeks for second doses were pooled. The data were produced by immunoSEQ multiplex PCR, yet TCRdb's version contains in-frame clones alone and is incomplete. The profile shows around 99,000 clones, approximately 90% of them singletons. The chain combines TRBV5-1 with TRBJ2-3; TRBD1 is a possible D gene (5 bases). The receptor's source is an adult who received the AZD1222 COVID-19 vaccine. The specimen comprised peripheral blood, sampled 28 days after the second AZD1222 dose. This chain's CDR3 is CASSLDSTSTDTQYF. CDR3 DNA: TGCGCCAGCAGCTTAGACAGTACTAGCACAGATACGCAGTATTTT.